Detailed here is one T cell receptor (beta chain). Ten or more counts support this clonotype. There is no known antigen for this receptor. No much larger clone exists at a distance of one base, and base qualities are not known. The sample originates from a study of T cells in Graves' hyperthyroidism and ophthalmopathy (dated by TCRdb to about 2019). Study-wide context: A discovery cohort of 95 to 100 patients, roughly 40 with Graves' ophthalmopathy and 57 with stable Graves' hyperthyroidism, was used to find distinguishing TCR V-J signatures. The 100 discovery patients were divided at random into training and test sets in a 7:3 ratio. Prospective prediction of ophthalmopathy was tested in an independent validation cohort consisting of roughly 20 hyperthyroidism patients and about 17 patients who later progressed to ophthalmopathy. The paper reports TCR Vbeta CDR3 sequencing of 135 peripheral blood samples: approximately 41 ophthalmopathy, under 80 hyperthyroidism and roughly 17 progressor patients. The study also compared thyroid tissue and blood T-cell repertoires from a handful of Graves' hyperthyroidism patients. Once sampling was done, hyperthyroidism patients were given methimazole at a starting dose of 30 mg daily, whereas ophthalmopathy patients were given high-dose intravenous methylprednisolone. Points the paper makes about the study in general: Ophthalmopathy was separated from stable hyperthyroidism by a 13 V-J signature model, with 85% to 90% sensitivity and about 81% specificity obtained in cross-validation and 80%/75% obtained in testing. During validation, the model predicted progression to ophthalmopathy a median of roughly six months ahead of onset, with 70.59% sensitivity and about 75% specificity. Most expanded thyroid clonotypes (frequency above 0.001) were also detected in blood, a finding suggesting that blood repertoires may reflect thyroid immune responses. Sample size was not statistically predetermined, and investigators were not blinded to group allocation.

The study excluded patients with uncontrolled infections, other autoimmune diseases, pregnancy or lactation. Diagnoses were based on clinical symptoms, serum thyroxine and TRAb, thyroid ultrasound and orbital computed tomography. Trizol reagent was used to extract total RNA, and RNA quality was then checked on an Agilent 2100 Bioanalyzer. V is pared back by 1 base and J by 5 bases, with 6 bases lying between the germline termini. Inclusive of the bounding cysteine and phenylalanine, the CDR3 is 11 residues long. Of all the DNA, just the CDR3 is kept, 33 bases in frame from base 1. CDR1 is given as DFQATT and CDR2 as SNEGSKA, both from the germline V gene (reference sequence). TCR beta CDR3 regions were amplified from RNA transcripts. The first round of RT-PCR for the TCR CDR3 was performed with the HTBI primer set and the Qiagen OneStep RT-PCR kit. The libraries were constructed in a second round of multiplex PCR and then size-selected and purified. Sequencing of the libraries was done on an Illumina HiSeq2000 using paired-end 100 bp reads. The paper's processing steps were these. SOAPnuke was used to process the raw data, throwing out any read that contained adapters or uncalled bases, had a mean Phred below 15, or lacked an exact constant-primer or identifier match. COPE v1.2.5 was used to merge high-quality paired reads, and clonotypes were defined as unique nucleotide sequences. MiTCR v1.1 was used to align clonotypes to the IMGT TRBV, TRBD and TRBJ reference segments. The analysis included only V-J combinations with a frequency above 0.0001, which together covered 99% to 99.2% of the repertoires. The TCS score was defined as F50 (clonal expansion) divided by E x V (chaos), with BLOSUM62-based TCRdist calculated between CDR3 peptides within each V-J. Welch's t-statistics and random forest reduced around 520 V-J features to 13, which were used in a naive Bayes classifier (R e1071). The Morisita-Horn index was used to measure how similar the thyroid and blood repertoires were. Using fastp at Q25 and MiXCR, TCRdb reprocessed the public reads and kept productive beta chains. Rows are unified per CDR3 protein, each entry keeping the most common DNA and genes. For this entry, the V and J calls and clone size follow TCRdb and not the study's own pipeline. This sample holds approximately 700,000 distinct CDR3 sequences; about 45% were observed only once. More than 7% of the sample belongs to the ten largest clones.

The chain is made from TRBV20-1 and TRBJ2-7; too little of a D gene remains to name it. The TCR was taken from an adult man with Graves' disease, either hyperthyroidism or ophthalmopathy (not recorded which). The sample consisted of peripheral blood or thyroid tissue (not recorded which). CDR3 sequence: CSARVFDEQYF. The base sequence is TGCAGTGCTAGAGTATTTGACGAGCAGTACTTC.